This T cell receptor beta chain was found in a study of blood T cell repertoires in COVID-19 (dated by TCRdb to the early 2020s). In terms of the full investigation: Samples from collaborators originated in the United States, Italy and Spain and spanned both the acute and convalescent phases of COVID-19. The samples were drawn from the first 160 participants of the ongoing ImmuneRACE study and from over a thousand subjects provided by 6 global collaborators. The material from the prospective study consisted of cDNA or gDNA derived from T cells, B-cell-depleted T cells, or PBMCs. A freely available public database, intended as a resource for researchers studying the immune response to SARS-CoV-2, is where the repertoires were released. Where HLA class I and class II types were available, the types were taken from metadata supplied by the sample provider, not from assay-based typing. Sample metadata almost always included a de-identified subject ID, COVID-19 status, age in years and sex. Subjects who had been exposed to COVID-19, were actively infected with it, or had recovered from it provided the deeply sampled blood TCRbeta repertoires that made up the dataset. Paper-wide results and their limitations: Clinical and demographic metadata were provided uncurated, with the amount varying by source and participant.

Regarding this clone: What antigen it recognizes has not been identified. No base quality information exists; no much larger clone differs at one position.

TCRbeta CDR3 regions were amplified from genomic DNA by means of the immunoSEQ Assay, a bias-controlled multiplex PCR. On the authors' methods: Nucleated cell counts per sample were estimated from amplification of reference gene primers within the assay. Sequence reads were collapsed and filtered to measure the absolute abundance of every unique TCRbeta CDR3 rearrangement. For each sample, productive Simpson clonality was calculated as the square root of Simpson's diversity index across productive rearrangements. TCRdb retrieved this table from immuneACCESS and kept in-frame rearrangements only. Not all clones are present; in checked studies, unresolved V genes account for under half, and no reason is known for the remainder. The DNA gave D and trimming, while V, J and clone size come from that table. The sample has about 56,000 clones on record, 84% of them singletons. The top ten clones comprise approximately 13% of the sample.

Whole blood was collected in K2EDTA tubes by collaborating institutions according to the institutions' own protocols. Collaborator samples were shipped for TCRbeta analysis as frozen whole blood, isolated PBMCs, or DNA extracted from either sample type. From cysteine to phenylalanine, the CDR3 is 19 amino acids long. Only the CDR3 portion is preserved as DNA: 57 bases, with reading frame beginning at the first base. Trimming takes 6 bases off V and 2 bases off J; junction bases not matched to a gene: 17. The germline V gene (reference sequence) gives CDR1 as MNHNY and CDR2 as SVGAGI. Recombination linked TRBV6-6 to TRBJ2-5, and TRBD1 aligns with 11 junction nucleotides. The origin of this receptor is a woman of 80 years or more with acute or convalescent COVID-19. Specimen: peripheral blood. CDR3 region: CASSHSGTGGGVGQETQYF. The base sequence is TGTGCCAGCAGCCACTCCGGGACAGGGGGGGGTGTGGGACAAGAGACCCAGTACTTC.